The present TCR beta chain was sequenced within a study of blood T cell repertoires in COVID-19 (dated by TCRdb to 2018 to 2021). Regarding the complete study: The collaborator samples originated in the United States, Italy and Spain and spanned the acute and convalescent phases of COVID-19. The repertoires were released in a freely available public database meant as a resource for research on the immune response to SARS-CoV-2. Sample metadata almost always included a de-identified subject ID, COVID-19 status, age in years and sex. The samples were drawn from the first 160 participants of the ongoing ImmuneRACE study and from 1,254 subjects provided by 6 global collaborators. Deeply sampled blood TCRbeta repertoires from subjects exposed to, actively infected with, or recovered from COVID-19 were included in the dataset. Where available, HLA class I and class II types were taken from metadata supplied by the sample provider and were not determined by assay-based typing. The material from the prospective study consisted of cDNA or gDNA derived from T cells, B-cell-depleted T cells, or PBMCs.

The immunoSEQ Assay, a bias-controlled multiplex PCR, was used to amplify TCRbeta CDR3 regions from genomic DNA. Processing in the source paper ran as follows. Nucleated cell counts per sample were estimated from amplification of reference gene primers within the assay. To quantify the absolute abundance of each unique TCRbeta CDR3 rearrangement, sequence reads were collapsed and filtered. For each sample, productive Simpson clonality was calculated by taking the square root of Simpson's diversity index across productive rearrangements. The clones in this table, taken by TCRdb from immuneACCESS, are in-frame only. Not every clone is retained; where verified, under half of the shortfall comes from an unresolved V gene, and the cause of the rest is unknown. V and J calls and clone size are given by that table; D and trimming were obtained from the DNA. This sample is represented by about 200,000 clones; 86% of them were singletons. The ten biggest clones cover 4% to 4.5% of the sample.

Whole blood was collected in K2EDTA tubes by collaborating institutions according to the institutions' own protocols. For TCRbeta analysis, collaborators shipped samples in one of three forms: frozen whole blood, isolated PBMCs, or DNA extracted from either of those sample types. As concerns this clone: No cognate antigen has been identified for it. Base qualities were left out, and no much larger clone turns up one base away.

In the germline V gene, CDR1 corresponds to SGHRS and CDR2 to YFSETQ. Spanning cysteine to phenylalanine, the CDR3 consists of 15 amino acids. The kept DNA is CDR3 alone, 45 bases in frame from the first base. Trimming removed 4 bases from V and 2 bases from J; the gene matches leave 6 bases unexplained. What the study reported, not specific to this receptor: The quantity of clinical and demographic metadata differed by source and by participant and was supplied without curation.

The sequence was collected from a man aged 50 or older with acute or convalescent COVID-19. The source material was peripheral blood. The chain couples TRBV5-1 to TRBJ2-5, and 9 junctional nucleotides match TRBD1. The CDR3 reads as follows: CASSLRTGAQETQYF. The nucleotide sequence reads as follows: TGCGCCAGCAGCCTAAGGACAGGGGCACAAGAGACCCAGTACTTC.